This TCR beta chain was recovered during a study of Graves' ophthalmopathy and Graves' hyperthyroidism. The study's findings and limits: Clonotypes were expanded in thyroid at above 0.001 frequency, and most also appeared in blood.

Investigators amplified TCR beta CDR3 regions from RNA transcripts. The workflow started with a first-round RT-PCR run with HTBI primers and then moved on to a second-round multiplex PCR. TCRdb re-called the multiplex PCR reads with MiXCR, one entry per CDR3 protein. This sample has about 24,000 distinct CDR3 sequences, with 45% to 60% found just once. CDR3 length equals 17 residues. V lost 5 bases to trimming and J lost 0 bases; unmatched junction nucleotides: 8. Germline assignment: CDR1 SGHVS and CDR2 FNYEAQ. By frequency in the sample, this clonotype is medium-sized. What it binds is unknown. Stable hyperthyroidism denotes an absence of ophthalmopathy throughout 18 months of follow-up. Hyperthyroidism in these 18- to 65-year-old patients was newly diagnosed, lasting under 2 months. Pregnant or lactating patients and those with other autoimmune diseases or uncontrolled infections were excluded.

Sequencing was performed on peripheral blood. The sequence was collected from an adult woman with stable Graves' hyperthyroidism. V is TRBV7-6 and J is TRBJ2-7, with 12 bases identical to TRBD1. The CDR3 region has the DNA TGTGCCAGCAGCCCTGGGACAGGGGGCCTGAGCTCCTACGAGCAGTACTTC. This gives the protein CASSPGTGGLSSYEQYF. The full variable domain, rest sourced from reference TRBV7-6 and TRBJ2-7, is GAGVSQSPRYKVTKRGQDVALRCDPISGHVSLYWYRQALGQGPEFLTYFNYEAQQDKSGLPNDRFSAERPEGSISTLTIQRTEQRDSAMYRCASSPGTGGLSSYEQYFGPGTRLTVT.